This T cell receptor beta chain came from a study of early T cells in non-severe SARS-CoV-2 infection. The overall study: Sequenced bulk RNA came from whole blood that was unsorted, and chains were unpaired.

V was trimmed by 6 bases and J by 2 bases, leaving 14 bases between them. CDR1 and CDR2 (germline): DFQATT, SNEGSKA (reference sequence). The CDR3 loop spans 14 amino acids. Individual cDNA molecules were tagged with unique molecular identifiers, the study reported. One entry per CDR3 protein, called by TCRdb with MiXCR from the 5' RACE reads. The table has 45,000 to 55,000 distinct CDR3 sequences, under 14% seen once. Study conclusions and caveats: Database matching using VDJdb favored anti-spike CD8 responses, with private and CD4 specificities left missing.

This clonotype was detected a few times. Its antigen is as yet unknown. Input material: whole blood. J is TRBJ1-3 and V is TRBV20-1; D ambiguous. This receptor was taken from an adult who was a healthcare worker with PCR-confirmed SARS-CoV-2 infection or an uninfected control (not recorded which). The CDR3 is CSAPDGGPGNTIYF. CDR3 sequence (DNA): TGCAGTGCCCCCGACGGAGGTCCTGGAAACACCATATATTTT.